This T cell receptor (beta chain) emerged from a study of blood T cell repertoires in COVID-19. Germline CDR1 and CDR2: LNHDA and SQIVND (reference sequence). J was trimmed by 0 bases and V by 4 bases; bases with no gene match: 4. This CDR3 has 18 amino acids. Methods used by the authors: The authors estimated nucleated cell counts from reference gene primer amplification. Produced via immunoSEQ multiplex PCR; TCRdb's table is partial and in-frame only. That table supplies the V and J calls and clone size; D and trimming were determined from the DNA. The data show some 70,000 clones, 65% to 90% seen once.

This clonotype originated in a man older than 75 with acute or convalescent COVID-19. This chain joins TRBV19 and TRBJ2-3, with TRBD2 matching 16 bases. Sequenced material: peripheral blood. The CDR3 spells CASSTPGLAGGSTDTQYF. CDR3 coding DNA: TGTGCCAGTAGTACTCCGGGACTAGCGGGGGGGAGCACAGATACGCAGTATTTT. Based on the CDR3 plus reference TRBV19 and TRBJ2-3, the full variable domain is DGGITQSPKYLFRKEGQNVTLSCEQNLNHDAMYWYRQDPGQGLRLIYYSQIVNDFQKGDIAEGYSVSREKKESFPLTVTSAQKNPTAFYLCASSTPGLAGGSTDTQYFGPGTRLTVL.